This TCR beta chain is drawn from a study of cytomegalovirus exposure and HLA in healthy donors. A single count supports this clone. Germline assignment: CDR1 SNHLY and CDR2 FYNNEI. CDR3 length: 13 residues. The V and J ends lost 4 bases and 10 bases respectively, with 13 bases between them. 60 Vbeta and 13 Jbeta primers were used in PCR. Method: immunoSEQ multiplex PCR; TCRdb's copy keeps in-frame clones and lacks some. The sample contains approximately 150,000 clones, 70% to 85% of which appear only once. Sequencing input: PBMCs. The sequence came from a woman aged 40 to 50 in good health and CMV-seronegative. The chain links TRBV2 to TRBJ2-2; D possibly corresponds to TRBD1 (5 bases). DNA for the CDR3: TGTGCCAGCAGTGGATTTGGACAAGCGGAGCTGTTTTTT. Amino acid sequence: CASSGFGQAELFF.